This T cell receptor (beta chain) was recorded in a study of beta chain features in type 1 diabetes. CDR3 length: 17 amino acids. The V gene lost 3 bases and the J gene lost 2 bases, with 17 bases spanning the gap. Germline V gene lookup returns CDR1 KGHSH and CDR2 LQKENI. Study-wide points: Unsettled here was the matter of whether HLA type influences TCRB rearrangement.

Reverse transcription of all isolated RNA meant that expressed TCRB transcripts were sequenced. Assay used: immunoSEQ multiplex PCR; TCRdb lists only in-frame clones, some missing. The sample records 970,000 or so clones, around a sixth being singletons. This clone was found a few times. The antigen remains undetermined. Sequenced input: naive CD4+ T cells from blood. The chain joins TRBV18 to TRBJ2-1; D ambiguous. The receptor's source is a woman in her late teens or twenties in good health. The CDR3 reads CASSPSVSYLTYNEQFF. The CDR3 bases are TGTGCCAGCTCACCGTCGGTGTCGTACTTGACCTACAATGAGCAGTTCTTC.